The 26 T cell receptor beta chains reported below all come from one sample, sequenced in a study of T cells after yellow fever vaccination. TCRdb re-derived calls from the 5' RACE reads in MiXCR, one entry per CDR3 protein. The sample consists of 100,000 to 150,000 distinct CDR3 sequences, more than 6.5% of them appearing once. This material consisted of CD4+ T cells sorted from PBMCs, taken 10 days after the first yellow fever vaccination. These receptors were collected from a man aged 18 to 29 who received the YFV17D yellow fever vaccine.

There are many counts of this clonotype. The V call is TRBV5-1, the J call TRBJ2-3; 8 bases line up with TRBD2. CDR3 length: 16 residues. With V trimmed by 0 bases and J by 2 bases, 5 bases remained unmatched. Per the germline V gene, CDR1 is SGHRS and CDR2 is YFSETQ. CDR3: CASSLEPTSATDTQYF. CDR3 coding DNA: TGCGCCAGCAGCTTGGAGCCGACTAGCGCCACAGATACGCAGTATTTT.

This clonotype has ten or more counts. The DNA of the CDR3 is TGCGCCAGCAGCAGGGGACAGGGGAACACTGAAGCTTTCTTT. Translation gives CASSRGQGNTEAFF. The chain combines TRBV5-1 with TRBJ1-1, with 9 positions matching TRBD1. The germline V gene encodes CDR1 SGHRS and CDR2 YFSETQ. V lost 4 bases and J lost 1; bases outside the gene matches: 2. CDR3 length: 14 amino acids.

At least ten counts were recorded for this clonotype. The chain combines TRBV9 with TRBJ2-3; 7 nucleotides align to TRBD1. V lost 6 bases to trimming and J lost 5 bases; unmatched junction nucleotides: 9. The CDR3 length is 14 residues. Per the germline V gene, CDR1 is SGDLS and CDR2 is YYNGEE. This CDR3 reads CASKGPNRGDTQYF. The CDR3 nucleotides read TGTGCCAGCAAAGGTCCAAACAGGGGAGATACGCAGTATTTT.

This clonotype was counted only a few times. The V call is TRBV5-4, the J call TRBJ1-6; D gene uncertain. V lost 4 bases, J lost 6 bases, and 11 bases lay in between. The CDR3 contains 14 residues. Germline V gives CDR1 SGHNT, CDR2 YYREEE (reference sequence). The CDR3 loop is CASSRTEGNSPLHF. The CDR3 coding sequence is TGTGCCAGCAGCCGGACGGAGGGTAATTCACCCCTCCACTTT.

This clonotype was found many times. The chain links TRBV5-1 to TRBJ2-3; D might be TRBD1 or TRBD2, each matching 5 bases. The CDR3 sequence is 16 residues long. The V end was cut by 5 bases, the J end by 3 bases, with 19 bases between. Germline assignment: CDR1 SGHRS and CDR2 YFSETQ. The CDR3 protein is CASRHRTPGPTDTQYF. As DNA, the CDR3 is TGCGCCAGCAGACACCGGACCCCGGGGCCAACAGATACGCAGTATTTT.

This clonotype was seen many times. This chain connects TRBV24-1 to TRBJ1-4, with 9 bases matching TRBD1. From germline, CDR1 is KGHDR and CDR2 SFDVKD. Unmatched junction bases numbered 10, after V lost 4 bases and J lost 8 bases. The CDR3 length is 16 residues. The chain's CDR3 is CATSEPGTGKEEKLFF. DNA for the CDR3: TGTGCCACCAGTGAACCCGGGACAGGGAAAGAAGAAAAACTGTTTTTT.

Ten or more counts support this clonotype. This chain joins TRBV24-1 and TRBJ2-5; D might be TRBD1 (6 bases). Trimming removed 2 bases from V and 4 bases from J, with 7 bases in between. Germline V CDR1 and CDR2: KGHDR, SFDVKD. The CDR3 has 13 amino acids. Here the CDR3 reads CATSDWTAETQYF. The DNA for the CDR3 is TGTGCCACCAGTGATTGGACAGCAGAGACCCAGTACTTC.

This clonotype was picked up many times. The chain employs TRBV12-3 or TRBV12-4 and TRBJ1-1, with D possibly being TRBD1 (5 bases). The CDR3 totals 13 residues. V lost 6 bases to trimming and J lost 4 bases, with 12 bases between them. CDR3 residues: CASSRERGTEAFF. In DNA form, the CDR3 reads TGTGCCAGCAGCCGAGAAAGGGGCACTGAAGCTTTCTTT.

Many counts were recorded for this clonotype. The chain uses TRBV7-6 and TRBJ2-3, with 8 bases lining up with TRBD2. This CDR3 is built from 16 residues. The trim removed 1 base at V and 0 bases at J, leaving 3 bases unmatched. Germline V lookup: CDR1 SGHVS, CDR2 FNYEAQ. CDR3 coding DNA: TGTGCCAGCAGCTTAGATCGCGGGGGGAGCACAGATACGCAGTATTTT. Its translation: CASSLDRGGSTDTQYF.

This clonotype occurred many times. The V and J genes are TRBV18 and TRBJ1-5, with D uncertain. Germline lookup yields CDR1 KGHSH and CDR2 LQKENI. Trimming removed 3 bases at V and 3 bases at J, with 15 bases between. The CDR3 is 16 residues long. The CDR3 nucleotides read TGTGCCAGCTCACCCCCCGCGGGATCCTACAATCAGCCCCAGCATTTT. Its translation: CASSPPAGSYNQPQHF. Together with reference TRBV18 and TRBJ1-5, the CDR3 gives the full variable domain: NAGVMQNPRHLVRRRGQEARLRCSPMKGHSHVYWYRQLPEEGLKFMVYLQKENIIDESGMPKERFSAEFPKEGPSILRIQQVVRGDSAAYFCASSPPAGSYNQPQHFGDGTRLSIL.

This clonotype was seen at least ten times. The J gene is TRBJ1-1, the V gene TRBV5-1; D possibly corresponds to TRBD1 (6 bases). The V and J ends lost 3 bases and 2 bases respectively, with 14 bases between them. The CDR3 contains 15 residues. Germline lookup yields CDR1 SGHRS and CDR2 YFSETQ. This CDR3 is CASSSTAGTNTEAFF. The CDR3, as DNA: TGCGCCAGCAGCTCTACTGCCGGGACAAACACTGAAGCTTTCTTT.

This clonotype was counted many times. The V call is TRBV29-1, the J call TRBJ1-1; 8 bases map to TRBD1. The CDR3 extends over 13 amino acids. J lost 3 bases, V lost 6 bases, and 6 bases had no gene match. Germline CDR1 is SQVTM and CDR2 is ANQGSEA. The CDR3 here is CSVGTGGDTEAFF. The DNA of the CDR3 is TGCAGCGTCGGGACAGGCGGGGACACTGAAGCTTTCTTT.

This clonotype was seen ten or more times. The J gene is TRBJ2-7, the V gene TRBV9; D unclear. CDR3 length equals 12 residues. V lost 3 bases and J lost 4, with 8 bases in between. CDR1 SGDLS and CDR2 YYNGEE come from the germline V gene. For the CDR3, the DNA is TGTGCCAGCAGCGGCCTCCTTTACGAGCAGTACTTC. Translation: CASSGLLYEQYF.

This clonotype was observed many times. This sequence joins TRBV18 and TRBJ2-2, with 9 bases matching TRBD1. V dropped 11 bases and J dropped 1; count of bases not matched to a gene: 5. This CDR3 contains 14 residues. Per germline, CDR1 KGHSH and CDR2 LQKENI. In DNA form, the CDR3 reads TGTGCCGGCAGACAGGGGGAGAACACCGGGGAGCTGTTTTTT. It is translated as CAGRQGENTGELFF.

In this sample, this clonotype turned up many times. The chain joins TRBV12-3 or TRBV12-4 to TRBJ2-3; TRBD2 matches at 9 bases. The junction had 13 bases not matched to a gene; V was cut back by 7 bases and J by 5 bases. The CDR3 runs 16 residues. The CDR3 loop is CASTTRPSGAGDTQYF. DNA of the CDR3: TGTGCCAGCACCACCCGGCCTAGCGGGGCGGGAGATACGCAGTATTTT.

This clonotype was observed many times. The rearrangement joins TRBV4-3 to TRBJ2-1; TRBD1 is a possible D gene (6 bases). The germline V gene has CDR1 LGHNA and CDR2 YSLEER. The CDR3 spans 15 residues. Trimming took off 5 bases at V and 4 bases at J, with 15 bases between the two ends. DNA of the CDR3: TGCGCCAGCAGCGGGGGCCCGACACCGTACAATGAGCAGTTCTTC. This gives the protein CASSGGPTPYNEQFF.

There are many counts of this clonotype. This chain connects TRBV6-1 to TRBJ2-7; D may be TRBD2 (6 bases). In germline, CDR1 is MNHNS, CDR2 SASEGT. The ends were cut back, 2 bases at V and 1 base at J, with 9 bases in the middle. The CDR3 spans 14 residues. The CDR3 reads CASSELAGSYEQYV. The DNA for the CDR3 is TGTGCCAGCAGTGAACTGGCGGGGTCCTACGAGCAGTACGTC.

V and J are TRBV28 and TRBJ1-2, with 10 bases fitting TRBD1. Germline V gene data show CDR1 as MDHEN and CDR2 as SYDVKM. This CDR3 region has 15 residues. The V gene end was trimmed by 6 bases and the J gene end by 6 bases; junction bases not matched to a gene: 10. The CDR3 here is CASSSGTGVRDGYTF. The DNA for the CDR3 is TGTGCCAGCAGCTCCGGGACAGGGGTGAGGGATGGCTACACCTTC.

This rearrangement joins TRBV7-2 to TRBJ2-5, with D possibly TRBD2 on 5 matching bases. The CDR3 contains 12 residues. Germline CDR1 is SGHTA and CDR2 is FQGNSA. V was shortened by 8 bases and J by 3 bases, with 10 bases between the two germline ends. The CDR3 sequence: CASGGYKETQYF. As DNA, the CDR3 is TGTGCCAGCGGAGGATACAAAGAGACCCAGTACTTC.

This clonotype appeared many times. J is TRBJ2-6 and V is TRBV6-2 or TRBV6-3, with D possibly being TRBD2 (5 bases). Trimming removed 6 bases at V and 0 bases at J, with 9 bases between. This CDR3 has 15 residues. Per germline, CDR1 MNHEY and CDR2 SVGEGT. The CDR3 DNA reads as TGTGCCAGCAGCGTTCGGGGCTCTGGGGCCAACGTCCTGACTTTC. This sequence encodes CASSVRGSGANVLTF.

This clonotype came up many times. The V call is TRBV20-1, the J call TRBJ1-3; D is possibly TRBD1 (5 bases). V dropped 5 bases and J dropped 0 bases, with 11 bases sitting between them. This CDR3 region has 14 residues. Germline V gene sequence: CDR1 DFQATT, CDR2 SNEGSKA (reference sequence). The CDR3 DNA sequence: TGCAGTGCTTCCGGGACCCGCTCTGGAAACACCATATATTTT. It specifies CSASGTRSGNTIYF.

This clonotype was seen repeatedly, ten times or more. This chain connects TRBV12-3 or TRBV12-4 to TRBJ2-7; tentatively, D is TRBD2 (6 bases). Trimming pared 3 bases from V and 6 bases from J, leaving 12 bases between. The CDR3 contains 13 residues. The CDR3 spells CASSFGRGSEQYV. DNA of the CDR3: TGTGCCAGCAGTTTCGGGCGGGGCAGCGAGCAGTACGTC.

CDR3 sequence reads: CASCQASGPYNEQFF. Here the CDR3 DNA reads TGTGCCTCCTGCCAAGCCAGTGGTCCCTACAATGAGCAGTTCTTC. This chain joins TRBV3-1 and TRBJ2-1; D remains unclear. Germline CDR1 LGHDT, CDR2 YNNKEL (reference sequence). The CDR3 has 15 residues. V lost 11 bases and J lost 2, with 19 bases in between.

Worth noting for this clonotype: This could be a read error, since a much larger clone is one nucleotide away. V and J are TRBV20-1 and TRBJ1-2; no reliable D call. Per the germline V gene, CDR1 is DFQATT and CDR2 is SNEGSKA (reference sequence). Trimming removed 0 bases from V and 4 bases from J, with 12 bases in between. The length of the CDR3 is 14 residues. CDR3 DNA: TGCAGTGCTAGAGAGAGCCTCGGCGCCTATGGCTACACCTTC. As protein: CSARESLGAYGYTF.

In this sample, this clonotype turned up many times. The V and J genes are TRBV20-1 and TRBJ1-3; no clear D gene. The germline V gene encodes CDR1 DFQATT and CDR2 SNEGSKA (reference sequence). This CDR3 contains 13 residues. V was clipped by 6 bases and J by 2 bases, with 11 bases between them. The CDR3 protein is CSARPPPGNTIYF. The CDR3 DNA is TGCAGTGCCCGTCCGCCTCCTGGAAACACCATATATTTT.

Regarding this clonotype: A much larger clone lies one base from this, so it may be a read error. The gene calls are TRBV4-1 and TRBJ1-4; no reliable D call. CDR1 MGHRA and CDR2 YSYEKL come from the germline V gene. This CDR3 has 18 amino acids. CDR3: CASSQDRPLSTTNENLFF. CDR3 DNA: TGCGCCAGCAGCCAAGACAGGCCGCTTTCCACAACTAATGAAAATCTGTTTTTT.